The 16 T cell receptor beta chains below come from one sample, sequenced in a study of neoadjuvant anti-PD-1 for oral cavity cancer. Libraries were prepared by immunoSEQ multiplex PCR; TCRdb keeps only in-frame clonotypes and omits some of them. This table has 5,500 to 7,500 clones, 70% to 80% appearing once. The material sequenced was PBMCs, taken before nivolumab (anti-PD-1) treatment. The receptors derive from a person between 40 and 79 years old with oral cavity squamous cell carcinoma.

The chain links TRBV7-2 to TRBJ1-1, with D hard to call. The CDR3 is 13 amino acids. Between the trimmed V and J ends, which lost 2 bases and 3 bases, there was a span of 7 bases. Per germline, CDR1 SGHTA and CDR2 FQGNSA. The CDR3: CASSLFLDTEAFF. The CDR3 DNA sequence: TGTGCCAGCAGCTTATTTTTGGACACTGAAGCTTTCTTT.

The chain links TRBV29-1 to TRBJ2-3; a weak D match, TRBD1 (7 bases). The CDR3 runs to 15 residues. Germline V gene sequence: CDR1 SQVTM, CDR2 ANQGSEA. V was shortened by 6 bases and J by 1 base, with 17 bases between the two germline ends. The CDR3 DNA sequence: TGCAGCGTAACGACAGGGCCGGGGGGCACAGATACGCAGTATTTT. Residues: CSVTTGPGGTDTQYF.

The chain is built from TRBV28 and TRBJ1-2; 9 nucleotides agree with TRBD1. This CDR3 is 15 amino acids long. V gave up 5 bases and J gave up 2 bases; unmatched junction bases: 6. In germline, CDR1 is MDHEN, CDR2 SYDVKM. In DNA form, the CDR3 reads TGTGCCAGCAGTCTGCTCGGACAGGGGAACTATGGCTACACCTTC. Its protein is CASSLLGQGNYGYTF.

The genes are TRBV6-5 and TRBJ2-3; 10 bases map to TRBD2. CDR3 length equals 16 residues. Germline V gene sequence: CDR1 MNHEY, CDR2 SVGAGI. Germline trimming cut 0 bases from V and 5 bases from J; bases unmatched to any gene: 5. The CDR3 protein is CASSYSSGGALDTQYF. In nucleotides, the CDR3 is TGTGCCAGCAGTTACTCCAGCGGGGGGGCCCTAGATACGCAGTATTTT.

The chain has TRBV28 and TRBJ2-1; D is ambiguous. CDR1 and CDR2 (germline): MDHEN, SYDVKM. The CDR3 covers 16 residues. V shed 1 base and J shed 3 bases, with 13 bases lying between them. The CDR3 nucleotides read TGTGCCAGCAGTTTATCCCCCCTTTCCGGCTACAATGAGCAGTTCTTC. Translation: CASSLSPLSGYNEQFF.

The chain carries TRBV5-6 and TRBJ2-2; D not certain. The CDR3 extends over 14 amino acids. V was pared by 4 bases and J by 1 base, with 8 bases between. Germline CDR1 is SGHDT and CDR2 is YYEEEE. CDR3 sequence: CASSPTENTGELFF. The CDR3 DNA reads TGTGCCAGCAGCCCCACTGAGAACACCGGGGAGCTGTTTTTT.

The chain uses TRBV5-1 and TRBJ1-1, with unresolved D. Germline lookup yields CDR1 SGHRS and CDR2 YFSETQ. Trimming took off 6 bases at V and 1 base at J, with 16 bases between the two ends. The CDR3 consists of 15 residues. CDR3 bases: TGCGCCAGCACACGTGACGTAACACCGAACACTGAAGCTTTCTTT. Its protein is CASTRDVTPNTEAFF.

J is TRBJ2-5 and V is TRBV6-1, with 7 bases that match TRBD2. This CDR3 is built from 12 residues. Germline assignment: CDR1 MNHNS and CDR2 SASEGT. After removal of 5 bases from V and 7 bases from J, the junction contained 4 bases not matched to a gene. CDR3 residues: CASSSGEGTQYF. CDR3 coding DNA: TGTGCCAGCAGTAGCGGGGAGGGGACCCAGTACTTC.

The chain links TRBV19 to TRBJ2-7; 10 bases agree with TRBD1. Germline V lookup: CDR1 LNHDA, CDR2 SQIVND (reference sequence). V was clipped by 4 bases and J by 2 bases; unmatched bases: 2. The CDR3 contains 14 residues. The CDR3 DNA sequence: TGTGCCAGTAGTACGGGACAGGGGCCCTACGAGCAGTACTTC. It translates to CASSTGQGPYEQYF.

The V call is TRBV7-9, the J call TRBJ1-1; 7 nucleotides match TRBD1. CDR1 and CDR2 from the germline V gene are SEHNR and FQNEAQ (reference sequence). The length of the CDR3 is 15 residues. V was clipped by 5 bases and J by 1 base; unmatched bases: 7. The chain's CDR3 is CASSPRGPRNTEAFF. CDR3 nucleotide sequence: TGTGCCAGCAGCCCGAGGGGGCCAAGGAACACTGAAGCTTTCTTT.

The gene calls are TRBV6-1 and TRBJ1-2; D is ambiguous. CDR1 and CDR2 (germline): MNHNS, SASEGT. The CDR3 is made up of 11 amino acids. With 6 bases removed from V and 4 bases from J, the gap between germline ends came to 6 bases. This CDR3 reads CASRFTYGYTF. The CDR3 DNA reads TGTGCCAGCAGATTTACCTATGGCTACACCTTC.

The chain's CDR3 is CASRAGTGISGANVLTF. CDR3 DNA sequence: TGTGCCAGCAGGGCCGGGACGGGGATCTCTGGGGCCAACGTCCTGACTTTC. This sequence joins TRBV2 and TRBJ2-6; either TRBD1 or TRBD2 may fit D (5 bases each). The length of the CDR3 is 17 residues. V was clipped by 6 bases and J by 0 bases, with 15 bases between them. CDR1 is SNHLY, CDR2 FYNNEI, per germline.

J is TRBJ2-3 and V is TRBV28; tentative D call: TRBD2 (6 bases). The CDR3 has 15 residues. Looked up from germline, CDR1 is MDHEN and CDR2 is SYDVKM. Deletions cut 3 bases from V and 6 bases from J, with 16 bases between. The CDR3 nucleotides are TGTGCCAGCAGTTTGTCTAGCGTCGGGGCCGATACGCAGTATTTT. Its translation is CASSLSSVGADTQYF. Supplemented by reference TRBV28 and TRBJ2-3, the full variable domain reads DVKVTQSSRYLVKRTGEKVFLECVQDMDHENMFWYRQDPGLGLRLIYFSYDVKMKEKGDIPEGYSVSREKKERFSLILESASTNQTSMYLCASSLSSVGADTQYFGPGTRLTVL.

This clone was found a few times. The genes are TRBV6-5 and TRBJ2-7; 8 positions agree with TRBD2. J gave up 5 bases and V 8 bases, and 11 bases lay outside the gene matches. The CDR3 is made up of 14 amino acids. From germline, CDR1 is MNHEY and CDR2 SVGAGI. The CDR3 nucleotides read TGTGCCAGCGCTCCGGGAGGGGGGGTCAACGAGCAGTACTTC. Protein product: CASAPGGGVNEQYF.

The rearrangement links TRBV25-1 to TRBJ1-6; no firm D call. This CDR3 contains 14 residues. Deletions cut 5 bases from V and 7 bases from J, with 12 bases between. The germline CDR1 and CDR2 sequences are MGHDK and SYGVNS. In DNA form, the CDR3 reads TGTGCCAGCAGTTTGGGGTACCCCAATTCACCCCTCCACTTT. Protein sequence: CASSLGYPNSPLHF.

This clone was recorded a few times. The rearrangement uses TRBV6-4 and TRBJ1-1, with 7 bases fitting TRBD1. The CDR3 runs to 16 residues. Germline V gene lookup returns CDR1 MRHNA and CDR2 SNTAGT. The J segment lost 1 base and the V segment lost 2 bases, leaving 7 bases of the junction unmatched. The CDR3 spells CASSDEHTGANTEAFF. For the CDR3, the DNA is TGTGCCAGCAGTGACGAACATACAGGGGCGAACACTGAAGCTTTCTTT.